Listed here is a single T cell receptor beta chain. The antigen is not known. The entry originates in a study of vaccination and CD4 T cells after COVID-19. About the research overall: Sampling post-COVID took place a median 101 days after diagnosis (range 35 to 161).

The V end lost 6 bases, the J end lost 1 base, and 19 bases lay between the germline ends. Germline loops: CDR1 LNHDA, CDR2 SQIVND (reference sequence). The CDR3 is 16 amino acids. Broader study findings: It was found that, in convalescent patients, 304 of 307 vaccine-specific clones were spike mono-reactive.

Time point denoted: late sampling 161 to 241 days after vaccination in a few convalescent patients. Positive PCR dates spanned March to December 2020, predating US Alpha, Beta and Delta variants. TCRdb processed the PCR reads anew with MiXCR; each CDR3 protein has one entry. The table shows 28,000 or so distinct CDR3 sequences, with approximately 49% occurring only once. The receptor's source is a human donor who had recovered from COVID-19. This material consisted of CD4+ T cells from blood, taken about 7 months after SARS-CoV-2 vaccination. V and J are TRBV19 and TRBJ2-7; the D gene is possibly TRBD2 (5 bases). The CDR3 nucleotides are TGTGCCAGTAGCTCCAGCGGAAGAGTTTGGTCCTACGAGCAGTACTTC. Amino acid sequence: CASSSSGRVWSYEQYF.